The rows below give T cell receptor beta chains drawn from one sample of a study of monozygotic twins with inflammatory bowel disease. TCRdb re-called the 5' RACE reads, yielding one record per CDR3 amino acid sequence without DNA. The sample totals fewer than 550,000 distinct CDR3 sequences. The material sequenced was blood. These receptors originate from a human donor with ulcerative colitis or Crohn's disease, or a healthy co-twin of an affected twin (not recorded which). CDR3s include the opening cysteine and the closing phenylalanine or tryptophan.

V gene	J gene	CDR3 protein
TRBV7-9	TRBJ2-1	CASSLQGTSGHNEQFF
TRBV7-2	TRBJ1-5	CASSLGTVFNQPQHF
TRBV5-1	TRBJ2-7	CASSLAGSLSYEQYF
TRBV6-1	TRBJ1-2	CASSEVRWANYGYTF
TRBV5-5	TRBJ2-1	CASSLLGTEVGEQFF
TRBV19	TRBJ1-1	CASSIVRTHFEAFF
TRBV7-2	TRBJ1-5	CASGLKGGGQPQHF
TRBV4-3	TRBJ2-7	CASSQEWGQSYEQYF
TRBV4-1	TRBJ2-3	CASSQGTNTDTQYF
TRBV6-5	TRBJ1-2	CASSYSTWNGYTF
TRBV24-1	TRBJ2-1	CATSDRRMTSGTGDNEQFF
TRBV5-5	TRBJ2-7	CASSTPPHFYEQYF
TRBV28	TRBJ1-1	CASSFGTARRAFF
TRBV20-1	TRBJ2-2	CSVRTSGGGGELFF
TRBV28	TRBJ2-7	CASSSLGRNSYEQYF
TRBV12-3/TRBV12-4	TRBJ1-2	CASRTGGVYGYTF
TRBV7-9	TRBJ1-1	CASSFRAGDTEAFF
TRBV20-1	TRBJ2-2	CSARSATWNTGELFF
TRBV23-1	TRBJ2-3	CATGPGEHSTDTQYF
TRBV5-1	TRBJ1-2	CASSLAADQSYGYTF
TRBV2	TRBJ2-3	CASSGTSGGTDTQYF
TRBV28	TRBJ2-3	CASSLSQHSTDTQYF
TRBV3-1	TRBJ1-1	CASSQGFQNSEAFF
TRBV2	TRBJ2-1	CASSPAGGQFF
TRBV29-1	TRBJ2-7	CSVTPGGLTYEQYF
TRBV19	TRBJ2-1	CASSVLLADSYNEQFF
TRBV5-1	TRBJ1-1	CASSLDGSMNTEAFF
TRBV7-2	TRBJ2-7	CASRPGQSPNEQHF
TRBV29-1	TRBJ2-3	CSVGRTNTDTQYF
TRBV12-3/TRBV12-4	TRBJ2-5	CASSSTWPPETQYF
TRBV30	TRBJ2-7	CAWGRDRGPYYEQYF
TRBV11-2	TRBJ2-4	CASSLGIGGSNLAKNIQYF
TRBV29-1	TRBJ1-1	CSVYLRVNTEAFF
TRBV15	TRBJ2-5	CATSRTTGGQETQYF
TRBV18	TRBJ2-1	CASSLQGGLAVNEQFF
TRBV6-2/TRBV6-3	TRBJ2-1	CASTVPGVRSYNEQFF
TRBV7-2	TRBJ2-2	CASSWTGTSSTGELFF
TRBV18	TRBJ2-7	CASSPRQGYEQYF
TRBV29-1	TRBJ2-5	CSVKPGAETQYF
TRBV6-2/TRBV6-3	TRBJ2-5	CASCRDGGFRETQYF
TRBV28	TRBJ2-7	CASSISFGGAGAGEQYF
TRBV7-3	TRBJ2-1	CASSLSNSGNEQFF
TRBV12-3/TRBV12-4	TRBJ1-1	CAIILTGVNTEAFF
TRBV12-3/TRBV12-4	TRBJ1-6	CASRETTGANSPLHF
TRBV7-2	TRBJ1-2	CASTQTTGHLVGTF
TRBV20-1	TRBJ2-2	CSARPSGGIRNTGELFF
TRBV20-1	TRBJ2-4	CSARLITGPGKNIQYF
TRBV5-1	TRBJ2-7	CASSLAGTGEHEQYF
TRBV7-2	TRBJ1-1	CASSLDRIGQSTEAFF
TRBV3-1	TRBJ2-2	CASSQQGGTNTGELFF
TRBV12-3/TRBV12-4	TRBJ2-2	CASTSSGRLNTGELFF
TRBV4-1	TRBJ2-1	CASSQVPSQRWRNEQFF
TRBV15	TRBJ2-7	CATSRDRLLGEQYF
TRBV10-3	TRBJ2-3	CAISGVGRETPSSTDTQYF
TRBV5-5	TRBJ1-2	CASGSIQGALYGYTF
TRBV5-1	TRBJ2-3	CASSLDVRTDTQYF
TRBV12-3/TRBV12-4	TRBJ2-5	CASSPRGGAPQYF
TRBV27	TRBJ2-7	CASSLLGGTNEQYF
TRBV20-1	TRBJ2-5	CSANRLAGGRKETQYF